Listed below are T cell receptor beta chains from one sample, sequenced in a study of T-cell reconstitution after alpha-beta-depleted transplantation in children. TCRdb re-derived calls from the PCR reads in MiXCR, one entry per CDR3 protein. Of 210,000 or so distinct CDR3 sequences detected, 11% appear once; the ten largest clones hold roughly 27%. The starting material was PBMCs, obtained before TCRalphabeta/CD19-depleted stem cell transplant. These receptors were taken from a child younger than two with acute myeloid leukemia, due to receive a stem cell transplant. CDR3s include the opening cysteine and the closing phenylalanine or tryptophan. The D gene is left open where the match is weak. Clone size is shown for a subset of rows, as once, few, many or a class of expanded clone.

clone size: -; D gene: TRBD2; J gene: TRBJ2-1; CDR3 length: 14; V gene: TRBV7-3; CDR3 DNA: TGTGCCAGCAGCTCCGGGACTAGAGGCGATGAGCAGTTCTTC; CDR3 protein: CASSSGTRGDEQFF
clone size: many; D gene: -; J gene: TRBJ2-7; CDR3 length: 16; V gene: TRBV20-1; CDR3 DNA: TGCAGTGCTAGAGATTCAGGCTTTTCGGTCTCCTACGAGCAGTACTTC; CDR3 protein: CSARDSGFSVSYEQYF
clone size: -; D gene: -; J gene: TRBJ1-6; CDR3 length: 16; V gene: TRBV3-1; CDR3 DNA: TGTGCCAGCAGCCAGACAGATGGCTCCTATAATTCACCCCTCCACTTT; CDR3 protein: CASSQTDGSYNSPLHF
clone size: many; D gene: -; J gene: TRBJ1-2; CDR3 length: 14; V gene: TRBV19; CDR3 DNA: TGTGCCAGTAGTGGCCGGGGAACTAACTATGGCTACACCTTC; CDR3 protein: CASSGRGTNYGYTF
clone size: -; D gene: TRBD1; J gene: TRBJ2-5; CDR3 length: 14; V gene: TRBV27; CDR3 DNA: TGTGCCATCAGTTTCTCGGACAGGGAGAAGACCCAGTACTTC; CDR3 protein: CAISFSDREKTQYF
clone size: many; D gene: -; J gene: TRBJ1-1; CDR3 length: 13; V gene: TRBV6-2/TRBV6-3; CDR3 DNA: TGTGCCAGCAGTTACGAGCGGTGGGCAGGGGCTTTCTTT; CDR3 protein: CASSYERWAGAFF
clone size: few; D gene: TRBD2; J gene: TRBJ2-2; CDR3 length: 16; V gene: TRBV27; CDR3 DNA: TGTGCCAGCAGTACCGGGACTAGCGTTAACACCGGGGAGCTGTTTTTT; CDR3 protein: CASSTGTSVNTGELFF
clone size: many; D gene: TRBD1; J gene: TRBJ2-5; CDR3 length: 16; V gene: TRBV5-1; CDR3 DNA: TGCGCCAGCAGGGGGACAGGGATGGAACTCGCGGAGACCCAGTACTTC; CDR3 protein: CASRGTGMELAETQYF
clone size: many; D gene: -; J gene: TRBJ2-1; CDR3 length: 13; V gene: TRBV29-1; CDR3 DNA: TGCAGCGTTGTATTTAGGGTATACAATGAGCAGTTCTTC; CDR3 protein: CSVVFRVYNEQFF
clone size: many; D gene: TRBD2; J gene: TRBJ2-1; CDR3 length: 13; V gene: TRBV6-2/TRBV6-3; CDR3 DNA: TGTGCCAGCAGAGGGACTAGCTACAATGAGCAGTTCTTC; CDR3 protein: CASRGTSYNEQFF
clone size: -; D gene: -; J gene: TRBJ2-1; CDR3 length: 15; V gene: TRBV14; CDR3 DNA: TGTGCCAGCAGCCAATTGACTTACATTGGGGATGAGCAGTTCTTC; CDR3 protein: CASSQLTYIGDEQFF
clone size: many; D gene: TRBD1; J gene: TRBJ2-3; CDR3 length: 16; V gene: TRBV7-2; CDR3 DNA: TGTGCCAGCAGCCTAAGGGGACAGGGCAGCACAGATACGCAGTATTTT; CDR3 protein: CASSLRGQGSTDTQYF
clone size: -; D gene: -; J gene: TRBJ2-1; CDR3 length: 19; V gene: TRBV12-3/TRBV12-4; CDR3 DNA: TGTACCTTCAGTTTAATTTGGCAGGGAGGATTCAGCTCCTACAATGAGCAGTTCTTC; CDR3 protein: CTFSLIWQGGFSSYNEQFF
clone size: many; D gene: TRBD2; J gene: TRBJ2-7; CDR3 length: 14; V gene: TRBV20-1; CDR3 DNA: TGCAGTGCCACGGGGACTAGCGGCTCCTACGAGCAGTACTTC; CDR3 protein: CSATGTSGSYEQYF
clone size: many; D gene: TRBD1; J gene: TRBJ1-6; CDR3 length: 16; V gene: TRBV20-1; CDR3 DNA: TGCAGTGCTAGAGAACCGACAGGGCCCCCAAATTCACCCCTCCACTTT; CDR3 protein: CSAREPTGPPNSPLHF
clone size: -; D gene: TRBD2; J gene: TRBJ2-2; CDR3 length: 16; V gene: TRBV7-3; CDR3 DNA: TGTGCCAGCAGCCCCGGGAGGGCCTTGAACACCGGGGAGCTGTTTTTT; CDR3 protein: CASSPGRALNTGELFF
clone size: many; D gene: TRBD2; J gene: TRBJ2-7; CDR3 length: 16; V gene: TRBV5-1; CDR3 DNA: TGCGCCAGCAGCTGGGGACTAGCGGGAGGTGAACACGAGCAGTACTTC; CDR3 protein: CASSWGLAGGEHEQYF